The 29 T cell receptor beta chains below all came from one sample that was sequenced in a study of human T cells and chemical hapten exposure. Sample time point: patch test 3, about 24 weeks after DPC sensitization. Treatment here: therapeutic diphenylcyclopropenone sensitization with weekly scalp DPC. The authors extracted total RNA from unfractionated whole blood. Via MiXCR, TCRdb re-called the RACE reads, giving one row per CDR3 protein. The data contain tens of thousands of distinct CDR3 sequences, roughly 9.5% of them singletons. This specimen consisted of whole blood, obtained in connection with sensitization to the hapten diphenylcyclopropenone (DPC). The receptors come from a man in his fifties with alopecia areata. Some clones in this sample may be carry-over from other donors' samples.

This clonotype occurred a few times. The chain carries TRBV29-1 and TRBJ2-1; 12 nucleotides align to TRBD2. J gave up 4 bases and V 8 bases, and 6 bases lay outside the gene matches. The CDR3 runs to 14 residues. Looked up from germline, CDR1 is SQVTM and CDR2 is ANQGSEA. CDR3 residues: CSLRGTSGYNEQFF. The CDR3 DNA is TGCAGCCTCCGCGGGACTAGCGGGTACAATGAGCAGTTCTTC.

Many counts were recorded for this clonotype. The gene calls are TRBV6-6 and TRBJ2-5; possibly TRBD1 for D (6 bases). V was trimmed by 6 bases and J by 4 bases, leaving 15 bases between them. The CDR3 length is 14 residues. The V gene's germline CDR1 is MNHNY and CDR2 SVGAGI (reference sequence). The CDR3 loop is CASRGGRGGETQYF. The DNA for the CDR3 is TGTGCCAGCAGAGGTGGGAGAGGGGGAGAGACCCAGTACTTC.

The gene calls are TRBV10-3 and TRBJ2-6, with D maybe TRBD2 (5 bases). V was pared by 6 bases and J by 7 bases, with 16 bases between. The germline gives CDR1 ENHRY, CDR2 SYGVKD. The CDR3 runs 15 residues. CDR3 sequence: CAIRTAGAIANVLTF. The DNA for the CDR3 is TGTGCCATCAGGACTGCGGGCGCGATAGCCAACGTCCTGACTTTC.

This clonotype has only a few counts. The CDR3 sequence is CASSLTSGVYEQYF. The CDR3, as DNA: TGCGCCAGCAGCTTAACTAGCGGGGTCTACGAGCAGTACTTC. This chain links TRBV5-1 with TRBJ2-7; 10 bases align to TRBD2. This CDR3 comprises 14 residues. CDR1 is SGHRS, CDR2 YFSETQ, per germline. The junction had 2 bases not matched to a gene; V was cut back by 2 bases and J by 3 bases.

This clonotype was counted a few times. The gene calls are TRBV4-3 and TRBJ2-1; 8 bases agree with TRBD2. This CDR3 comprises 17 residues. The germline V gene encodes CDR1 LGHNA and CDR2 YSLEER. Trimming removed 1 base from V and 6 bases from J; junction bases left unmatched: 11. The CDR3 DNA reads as TGCGCCAGCAGCCAAGGGGCTAGCGGGTGGCCTCCCAATGAGCAGTTCTTC. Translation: CASSQGASGWPPNEQFF.

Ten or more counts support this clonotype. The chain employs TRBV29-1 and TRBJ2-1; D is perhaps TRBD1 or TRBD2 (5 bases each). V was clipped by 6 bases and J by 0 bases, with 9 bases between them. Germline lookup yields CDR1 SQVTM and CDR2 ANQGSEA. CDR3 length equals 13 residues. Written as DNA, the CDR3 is TGCAGCGTCCGAGGGGTCTCCTACAATGAGCAGTTCTTC. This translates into CSVRGVSYNEQFF.

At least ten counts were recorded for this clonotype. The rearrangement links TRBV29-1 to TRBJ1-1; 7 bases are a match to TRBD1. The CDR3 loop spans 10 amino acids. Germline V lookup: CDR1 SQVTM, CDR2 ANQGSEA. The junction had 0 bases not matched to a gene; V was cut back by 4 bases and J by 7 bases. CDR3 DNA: TGCAGCGTTGGGGACAGTGAAGCTTTCTTT. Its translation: CSVGDSEAFF.

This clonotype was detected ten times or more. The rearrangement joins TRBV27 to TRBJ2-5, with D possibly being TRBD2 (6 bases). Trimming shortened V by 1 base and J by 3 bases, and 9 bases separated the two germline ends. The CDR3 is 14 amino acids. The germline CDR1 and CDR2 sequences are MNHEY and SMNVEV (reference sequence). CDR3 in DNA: TGTGCCAGCAGTTTATACGCGGGAAAAGAGACCCAGTACTTC. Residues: CASSLYAGKETQYF.

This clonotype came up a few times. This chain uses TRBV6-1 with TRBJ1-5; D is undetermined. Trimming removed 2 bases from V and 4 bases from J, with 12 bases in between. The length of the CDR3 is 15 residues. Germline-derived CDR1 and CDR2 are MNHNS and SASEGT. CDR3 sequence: CASSEMAGANQPQHF. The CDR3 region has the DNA TGTGCCAGCAGTGAAATGGCAGGCGCTAATCAGCCCCAGCATTTT.

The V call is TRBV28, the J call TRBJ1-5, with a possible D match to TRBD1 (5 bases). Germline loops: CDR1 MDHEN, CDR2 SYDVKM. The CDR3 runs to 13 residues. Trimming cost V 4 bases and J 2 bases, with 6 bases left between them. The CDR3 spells CASSWGRNQPQHF. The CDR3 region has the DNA TGTGCCAGCAGTTGGGGACGCAATCAGCCCCAGCATTTT. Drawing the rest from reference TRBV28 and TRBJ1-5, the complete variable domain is DVKVTQSSRYLVKRTGEKVFLECVQDMDHENMFWYRQDPGLGLRLIYFSYDVKMKEKGDIPEGYSVSREKKERFSLILESASTNQTSMYLCASSWGRNQPQHFGDGTRLSIL.

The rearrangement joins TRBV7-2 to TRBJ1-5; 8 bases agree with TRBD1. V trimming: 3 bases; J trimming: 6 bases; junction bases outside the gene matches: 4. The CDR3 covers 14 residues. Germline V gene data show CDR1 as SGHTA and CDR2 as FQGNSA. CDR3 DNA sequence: TGTGCCAGCAGCTTCGGACAGGGTAGTCAGCCCCAGCATTTT. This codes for CASSFGQGSQPQHF.

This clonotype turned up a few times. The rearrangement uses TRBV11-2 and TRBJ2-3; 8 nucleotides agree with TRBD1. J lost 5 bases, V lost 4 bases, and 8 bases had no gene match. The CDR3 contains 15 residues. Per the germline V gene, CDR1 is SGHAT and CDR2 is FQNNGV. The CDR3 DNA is TGTGCCAGCAGCTCGGGACAGGTCAGGGAAGATACGCAGTATTTT. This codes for CASSSGQVREDTQYF. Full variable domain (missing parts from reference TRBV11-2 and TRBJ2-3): EAGVAQSPRYKIIEKRQSVAFWCNPISGHATLYWYQQILGQGPKLLIQFQNNGVVDDSQLPKDRFSAERLKGVDSTLKIQPAKLEDSAVYLCASSSGQVREDTQYFGPGTRLTVL.

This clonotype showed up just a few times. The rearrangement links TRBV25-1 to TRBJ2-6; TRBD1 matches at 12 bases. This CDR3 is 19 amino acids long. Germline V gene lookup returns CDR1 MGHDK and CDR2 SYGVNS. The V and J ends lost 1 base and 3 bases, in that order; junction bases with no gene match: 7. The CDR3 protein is CASSEWSGTGGYGANVLTF. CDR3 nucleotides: TGTGCCAGCAGTGAATGGTCCGGGACAGGGGGCTATGGGGCCAACGTCCTGACTTTC.

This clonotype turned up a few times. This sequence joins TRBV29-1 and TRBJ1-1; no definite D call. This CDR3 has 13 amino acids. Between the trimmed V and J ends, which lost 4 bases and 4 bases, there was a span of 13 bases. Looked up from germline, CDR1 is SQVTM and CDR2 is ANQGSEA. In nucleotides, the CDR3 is TGCAGCGTTGCGAGGGAGGCGAGCACTGAAGCTTTCTTT. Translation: CSVAREASTEAFF.

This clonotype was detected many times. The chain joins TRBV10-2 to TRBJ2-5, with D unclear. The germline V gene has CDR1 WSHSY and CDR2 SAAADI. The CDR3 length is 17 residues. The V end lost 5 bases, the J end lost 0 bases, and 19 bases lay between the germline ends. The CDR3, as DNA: TGCGCCAGCAGTTCTCTTCCCCCGGCCGGAAACCAAGAGACCCAGTACTTC. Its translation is CASSSLPPAGNQETQYF.

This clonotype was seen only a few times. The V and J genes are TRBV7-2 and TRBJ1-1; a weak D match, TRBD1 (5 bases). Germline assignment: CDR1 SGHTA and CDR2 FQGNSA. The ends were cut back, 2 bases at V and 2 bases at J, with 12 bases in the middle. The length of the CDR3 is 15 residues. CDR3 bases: TGTGCCAGCAGCTTAACCCGGGACCGAAACACTGAAGCTTTCTTT. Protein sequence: CASSLTRDRNTEAFF.

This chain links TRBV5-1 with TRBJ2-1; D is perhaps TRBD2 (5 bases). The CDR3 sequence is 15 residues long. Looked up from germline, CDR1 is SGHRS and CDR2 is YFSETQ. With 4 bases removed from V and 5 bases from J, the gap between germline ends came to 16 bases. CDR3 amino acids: CASSPGYREDNEQFF. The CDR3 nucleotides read TGCGCCAGCAGCCCGGGGTACAGAGAAGACAATGAGCAGTTCTTC.

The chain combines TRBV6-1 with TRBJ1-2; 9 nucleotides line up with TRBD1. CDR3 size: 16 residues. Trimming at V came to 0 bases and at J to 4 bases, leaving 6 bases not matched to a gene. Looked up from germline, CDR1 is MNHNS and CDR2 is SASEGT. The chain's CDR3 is CASSEAGTGFGYGYTF. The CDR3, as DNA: TGTGCCAGCAGTGAAGCGGGGACAGGGTTCGGCTATGGCTACACCTTC.

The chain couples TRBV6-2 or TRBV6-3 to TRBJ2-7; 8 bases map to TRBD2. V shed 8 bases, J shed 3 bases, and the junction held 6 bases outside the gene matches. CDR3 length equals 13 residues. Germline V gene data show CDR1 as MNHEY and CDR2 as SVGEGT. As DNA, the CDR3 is TGTGCCAGCGGGATAGCGGGGAGCTACGAGCAGTACTTC. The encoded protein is CASGIAGSYEQYF.

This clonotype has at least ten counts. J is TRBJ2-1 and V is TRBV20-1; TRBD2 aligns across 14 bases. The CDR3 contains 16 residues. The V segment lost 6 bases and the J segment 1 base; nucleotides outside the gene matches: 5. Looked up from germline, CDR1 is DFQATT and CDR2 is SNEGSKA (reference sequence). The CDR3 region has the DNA TGCAGTGCGACTAGCGGGAGGGCCGGGTCCTACAATGAGCAGTTCTTC. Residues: CSATSGRAGSYNEQFF.

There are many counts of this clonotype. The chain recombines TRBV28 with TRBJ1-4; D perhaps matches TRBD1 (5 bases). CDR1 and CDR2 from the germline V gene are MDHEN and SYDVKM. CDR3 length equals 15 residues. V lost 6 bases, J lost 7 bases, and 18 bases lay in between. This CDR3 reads CASSPAVRTIEKLFF. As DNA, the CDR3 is TGTGCCAGCAGCCCTGCAGTACGGACAATTGAAAAACTGTTTTTT.

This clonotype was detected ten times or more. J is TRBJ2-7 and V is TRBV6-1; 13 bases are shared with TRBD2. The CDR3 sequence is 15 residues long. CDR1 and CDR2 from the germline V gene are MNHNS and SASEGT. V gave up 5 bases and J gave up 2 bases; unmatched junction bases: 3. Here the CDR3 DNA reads TGTGCCAGCAGTTCGACTAGCGGGAGGACCTACGAGCAGTACTTC. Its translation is CASSSTSGRTYEQYF.

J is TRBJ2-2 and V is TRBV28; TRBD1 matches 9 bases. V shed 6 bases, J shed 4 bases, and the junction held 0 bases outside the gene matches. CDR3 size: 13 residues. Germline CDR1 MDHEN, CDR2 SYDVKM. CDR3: CASRTGGTGELFF. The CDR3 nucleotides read TGTGCCAGCAGGACAGGGGGCACCGGGGAGCTGTTTTTT.

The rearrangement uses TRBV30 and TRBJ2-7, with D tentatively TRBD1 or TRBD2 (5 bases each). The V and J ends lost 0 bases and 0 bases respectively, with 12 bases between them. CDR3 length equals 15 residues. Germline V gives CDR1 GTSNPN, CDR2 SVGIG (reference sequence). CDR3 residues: CAWSVLGQGSYEQYF. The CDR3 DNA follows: TGTGCCTGGAGTGTACTAGGGCAGGGCTCCTACGAGCAGTACTTC.

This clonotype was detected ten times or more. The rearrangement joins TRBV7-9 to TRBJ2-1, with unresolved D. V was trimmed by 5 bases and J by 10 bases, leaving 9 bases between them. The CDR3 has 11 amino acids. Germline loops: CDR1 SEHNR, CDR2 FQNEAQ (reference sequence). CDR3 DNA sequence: TGTGCCAGCAGCCCCCGGCTCGAGCAGTTCTTC. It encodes CASSPRLEQFF.

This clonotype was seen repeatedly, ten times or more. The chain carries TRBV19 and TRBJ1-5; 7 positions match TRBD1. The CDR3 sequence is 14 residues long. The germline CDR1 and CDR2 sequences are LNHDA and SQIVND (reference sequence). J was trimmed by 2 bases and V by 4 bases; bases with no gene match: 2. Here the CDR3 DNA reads TGTGCCAGTAGTAAAACAGGGGGCAATCAGCCCCAGCATTTT. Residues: CASSKTGGNQPQHF.

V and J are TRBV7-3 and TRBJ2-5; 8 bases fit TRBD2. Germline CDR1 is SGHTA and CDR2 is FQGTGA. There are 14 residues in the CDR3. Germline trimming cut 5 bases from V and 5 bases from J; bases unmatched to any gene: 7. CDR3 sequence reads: CASSASGSQETQYF. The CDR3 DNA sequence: TGTGCCAGCAGCGCAAGCGGGAGCCAGGAGACCCAGTACTTC.

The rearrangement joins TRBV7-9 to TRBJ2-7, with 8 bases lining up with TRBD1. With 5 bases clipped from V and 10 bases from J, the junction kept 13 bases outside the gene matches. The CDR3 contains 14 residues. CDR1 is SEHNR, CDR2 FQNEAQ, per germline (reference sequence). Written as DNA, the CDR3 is TGTGCCAGCAGCCTCGGGACAGGTGTTCCCGAACAGTACTTC. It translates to CASSLGTGVPEQYF. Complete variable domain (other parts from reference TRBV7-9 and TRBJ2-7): DTGVSQNPRHKITKRGQNVTFRCDPISEHNRLYWYRQTLGQGPEFLTYFQNEAQLEKSRLLSDRFSAERPKGSFSTLEIQRTEQGDSAMYLCASSLGTGVPEQYFGPGTRLTVT.

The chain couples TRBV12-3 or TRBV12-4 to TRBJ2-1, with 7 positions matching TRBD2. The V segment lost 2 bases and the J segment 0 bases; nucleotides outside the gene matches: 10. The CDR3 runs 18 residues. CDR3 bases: TGTGCCAGCAGTTTAAGGGCTAGCGGATTCAGCTCCTACAATGAGCAGTTCTTC. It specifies CASSLRASGFSSYNEQFF.